The 10 T cell receptor beta chains listed next were all sequenced from one sample in a study of regulatory T cells in long-lasting Graves disease. According to the study, TCR beta libraries were built with iRepertoire HTBI primers and CDR3-region Arm-PCR. TCRdb called the multiplex PCR reads again in MiXCR, with one record for every CDR3 protein. In the table there are fewer than 400,000 distinct CDR3 sequences, about 18% of which are singletons. Time point noted: newly diagnosed GD, antithyroid drugs for less than 3 months. PBMCs provided the RNA from which the TCR library was made. Here the sequenced sample was peripheral blood mononuclear cells (PBMCs), taken at new diagnosis, from a patient treated with antithyroid drugs. These receptors were taken from a female donor with Graves disease.

There are many counts of this clonotype. The genes are TRBV6-1 and TRBJ2-7, with 10 bases identical to TRBD1. The CDR3 runs to 15 residues. Germline V gene sequence: CDR1 MNHNS, CDR2 SASEGT. V gave up 6 bases and J gave up 3 bases; unmatched junction bases: 8. The CDR3: CASRHTGTGVYEQYF. As DNA, the CDR3 is TGTGCCAGCAGACATACCGGGACAGGGGTCTACGAGCAGTACTTC.

A remark on this clonotype: This could be a read error, since a much larger clone is one nucleotide away. The rearrangement joins TRBV3-1 to TRBJ2-6; no firm D call. With 6 bases removed from V and 0 bases from J, the gap between germline ends came to 6 bases. The CDR3 loop spans 14 amino acids. The germline V gene encodes CDR1 LGHDT and CDR2 YNNKEL (reference sequence). In DNA, the CDR3 is TGTGCCAGCAGACTAACCTCTGGGGCCAACGTCCTGACTTTC. Translating gives CASRLTSGANVLTF.

The rearrangement links TRBV6-1 to TRBJ1-1, with D possibly matching TRBD1 (5 bases). The length of the CDR3 is 18 residues. The germline V gene encodes CDR1 MNHNS and CDR2 SASEGT. Trimming cost V 9 bases and J 0 bases, with 26 bases left between them. CDR3 nucleotide sequence: TGTGCCAGTTACCGGGGATCCCGCAGGGACCTGTTGAACACTGAAGCTTTCTTT. Translated, it gives CASYRGSRRDLLNTEAFF.

This clonotype showed up many times. This chain joins TRBV27 and TRBJ2-7, with 9 bases lining up with TRBD1. The CDR3 runs to 14 residues. The germline CDR1 and CDR2 sequences are MNHEY and SMNVEV (reference sequence). Trimming at V came to 6 bases and at J to 3 bases, leaving 6 bases not matched to a gene. CDR3 DNA sequence: TGTGCCAGCAGGAACAGGGGGCGGGTCTACGAGCAGTACTTC. This gives the protein CASRNRGRVYEQYF.

This clonotype was detected once. The gene calls are TRBV5-1 and TRBJ2-1, with TRBD2 identical over 9 bases. In germline, CDR1 is SGHRS, CDR2 YFSETQ. With V trimmed by 1 base and J by 5 bases, 7 bases remained unmatched. This CDR3 is built from 16 residues. The CDR3 loop is CASSLRVSGRDNEQFF. In DNA, the CDR3 is TGCGCCAGCAGCTTGAGGGTTAGCGGGAGAGACAATGAGCAGTTCTTC.

This clonotype was found a few times. The gene calls are TRBV20-1 and TRBJ2-7; D remains unclear. With 1 base removed from V and 0 bases from J, the gap between germline ends came to 13 bases. CDR1 and CDR2 (germline): DFQATT, SNEGSKA (reference sequence). This CDR3 has 15 amino acids. The CDR3 region has the DNA TGCAGTGCTAGAGGTCCGGGTGGTCGCTCCTACGAGCAGTACTTC. Translating gives CSARGPGGRSYEQYF.

Here the CDR3 reads CASSVNGNPYNEQFF. As DNA, the CDR3 is TGTGCCAGCAGCGTCAACGGTAACCCCTACAATGAGCAGTTCTTC. V is TRBV9 and J is TRBJ2-1; D gene unclear. CDR1 and CDR2 (germline): SGDLS, YYNGEE. This CDR3 region has 15 residues. V was clipped by 2 bases and J by 2 bases, with 11 bases between them. The whole variable domain, filled in from reference TRBV9 and TRBJ2-1, reads DSGVTQTPKHLITATGQRVTLRCSPRSGDLSVYWYQQSLDQGLQFLIQYYNGEERAKGNILERFSAQQFPDLHSELNLSSLELGDSALYFCASSVNGNPYNEQFFGPGTRLTVL.

On this clonotype itself: This sequence may be a read error, since a much larger clone differs from it by one base. V usage is TRBV7-8 and J usage is TRBJ2-7, with D tentatively TRBD2 (6 bases). V dropped 10 bases and J dropped 0 bases, with 22 bases sitting between them. This CDR3 is 16 amino acids long. Germline lookup yields CDR1 SGHVS and CDR2 FQNEAQ. CDR3 DNA sequence: TGTGCCACCAGTAATCAGGACGGCGGGACCTCCTACGAGCAGTACTTC. Translation: CATSNQDGGTSYEQYF.

Comments on this clonotype: This may be a read error: a much more frequent sequence differs by one nucleotide. The chain joins TRBV7-7 to TRBJ1-4; D is unclear. This CDR3 spans 14 amino acids. Germline CDR1 reads SSHAT; CDR2 reads FNYEAQ (reference sequence). The CDR3 DNA reads as TGTGCTAGCAGTCCCGGACGGATTAATGAAAAACTGGTTTTT. Amino acids: CASSPGRINEKLVF. Full variable domain (remainder filled in from reference TRBV7-7 and TRBJ1-4): GAGVSQSPRYKVTKRGQDVTLRCDPISSHATLYWYQQALGQGPEFLTYFNYEAQPDKSGLPSDRFSAERPEGSISTLTIQRTEQRDSAMYRCASSPGRINEKLVFGSGTQLSVL.

The chain couples TRBV9 to TRBJ2-7, with D unclear. The germline V gene has CDR1 SGDLS and CDR2 YYNGEE. This CDR3 has 15 amino acids. Trimming stripped 2 bases from V and 0 bases from J, with 12 bases between. The chain's CDR3 is CASSVSTANSYEQYF. As DNA, the CDR3 is TGTGCCAGCAGCGTGAGTACAGCGAACTCCTACGAGCAGTACTTC.